These 7 T cell receptor beta chains were sequenced from one sample in a study of blood T cell repertoires in COVID-19 (dated by TCRdb to 2020 to 2022). The library was built by means of the immunoSEQ multiplex PCR assay. What TCRdb holds here is the immuneACCESS table cut down to in-frame rearrangements. Part of the clones is not present; checked against another copy, under half of the missing clones reflect an unresolved V gene, and the others are unexplained. The table for this sample lists around 330,000 clones; roughly 90% of them were counted only once. Of the sample, around 2.5% falls within the top ten clones. The specimen was PBMCs or T cells enriched from blood (not recorded which). These receptors came from a man in his sixties who had recovered from COVID-19.

The CDR3 DNA reads as TGTGCCAGCAGCCCCGGACAGGGGACTCGAGATACGCAGTATTTT. Its translation is CASSPGQGTRDTQYF. The genes are TRBV4-2 and TRBJ2-3, with 9 nucleotides matching TRBD1. Germline CDR1 LGHNA, CDR2 YNFKEQ. The J segment lost 5 bases and the V segment lost 4 bases, leaving 7 bases of the junction unmatched. This CDR3 spans 15 amino acids.

The rearrangement joins TRBV12-3 or TRBV12-4 to TRBJ2-1; tentatively, D is TRBD2 (5 bases). V was clipped by 11 bases and J by 9 bases, with 8 bases between them. CDR3 length: 9 amino acids. The CDR3 reads CASAGEQFF. CDR3 nucleotide sequence: TGTGCCTCGGCGGGTGAGCAGTTCTTC.

This sequence joins TRBV7-9 and TRBJ1-5; D not resolved. The CDR3 is 13 amino acids. Per the germline V gene, CDR1 is SEHNR and CDR2 is FQNEAQ (reference sequence). Trimming removed 4 bases at V and 5 bases at J, with 9 bases between. The CDR3 nucleotides read TGTGCCAGCAGCTCCCAGGCCGATCAGCCCCAGCATTTT. As protein: CASSSQADQPQHF.

The gene calls are TRBV11-2 and TRBJ2-7; 9 nucleotides match TRBD1. V lost 7 bases, J lost 3 bases, and 10 bases stayed unmatched. CDR1 SGHAT and CDR2 FQNNGV come from the germline V gene. The CDR3 is 15 amino acids. The CDR3 is CASKQVGTGSYEQYF. CDR3 coding DNA: TGTGCCAGCAAGCAGGTGGGGACAGGGAGCTACGAGCAGTACTTC.

This sequence joins TRBV7-9 and TRBJ2-2; 7 nucleotides match TRBD1. V was pared by 6 bases and J by 3 bases, with 4 bases of the junction left unmatched. Germline V CDR1 and CDR2: SEHNR, FQNEAQ (reference sequence). The CDR3 consists of 14 residues. The CDR3 loop reads CASRKGQYTGELFF. In DNA, the CDR3 is TGTGCCAGCAGAAAGGGACAGTACACCGGGGAGCTGTTTTTT.

CDR3 nucleotides: TGCGCCAGCAGCCAAGTAGTGACAGGGTCCTACGAGCAGTACTTC. Translation gives CASSQVVTGSYEQYF. The gene calls are TRBV4-1 and TRBJ2-7, with 7 bases fitting TRBD1. The CDR3 length is 15 residues. J lost 1 base, V lost 1 base, and 4 bases had no gene match. CDR1 is MGHRA and CDR2 is YSYEKL in the germline V gene.

This chain connects TRBV3-1 (or the pseudogene TRBV3-2) to TRBJ1-5, with 8 bases aligning to TRBD1. Germline V gene sequence: CDR1 LGHDT, CDR2 YNNKEL (reference sequence). CDR3 length equals 16 residues. J lost 4 bases, V lost 2 bases, and 7 bases had no gene match. CDR3 sequence reads: CASSQTGTGRNQPQHF. The CDR3 nucleotides read TGTGCCAGCAGCCAAACTGGGACAGGCCGAAATCAGCCCCAGCATTTT.